The clone carrying this TCR beta chain has only a few counts. V was trimmed by 5 bases and J by 6 bases, leaving 16 bases between them. Looked up from germline, CDR1 is LNHDA and CDR2 is SQIVND (reference sequence). CDR3 size: 15 residues. The sample comes from a study of blood T cell repertoires in COVID-19. Study-level information: Sources were T cells, B-cell-depleted T cells, or PBMCs; the material itself was cDNA or gDNA.

Participants came from under 30 US areas, aged roughly 18 to 90 years. Two negative PCRs, clearance, or symptom resolution had been documented for recovered Cohort 3 donors. Source study methods: Amplification of reference gene primers provided the estimated nucleated cell counts. TCRdb keeps only in-frame clones here, not all; method: immunoSEQ multiplex PCR. V, J and clone size reflect that table, while D and trimming were determined from the DNA. The sample contains 250,000 to 300,000 clones, more than 85% of which appear only once. What was sequenced was PBMCs or T cells enriched from blood (not recorded which). V is TRBV19 and J is TRBJ1-4; D perhaps matches TRBD1 (5 bases). The TCR originated in a man aged 40-55 years who had recovered from COVID-19. The CDR3 region has the DNA TGTGCCAGTAGTCCGCGTTCGGGGGTGGATGAAAAACTGTTTTTT. As protein: CASSPRSGVDEKLFF.